The 23 T cell receptor beta chains listed next were all sequenced from one sample in a study of blood T cell repertoires in COVID-19. TCRdb keeps only in-frame clones here, not all; method: immunoSEQ multiplex PCR. The sample has about 73,000 clones; 89% are singletons. Sequencing used peripheral blood. The receptors derive from an older man with acute or convalescent COVID-19.

The chain employs TRBV29-1 and TRBJ2-5; no reliable D call. The CDR3 contains 12 residues. Germline loops: CDR1 SQVTM, CDR2 ANQGSEA. The V gene lost 0 bases and the J gene lost 5 bases, with 7 bases spanning the gap. The CDR3: CSVEDLGETQYF. In DNA, the CDR3 is TGCAGCGTTGAAGATCTGGGCGAGACCCAGTACTTC.

This rearrangement joins TRBV20-1 to TRBJ1-5; no definite D call. The V end was cut by 3 bases, the J end by 7 bases, with 13 bases between. In germline, CDR1 is DFQATT, CDR2 SNEGSKA (reference sequence). This CDR3 has 13 residues. This CDR3 reads CSASETTGQPQHF. For the CDR3, the DNA is TGCAGTGCTAGTGAGACAACGGGACAGCCCCAGCATTTT.

This clone was recorded once. The rearrangement joins TRBV5-5 to TRBJ2-7, with 9 bases matching TRBD2. The CDR3 sequence is 18 residues long. Trimming cost V 4 bases and J 7 bases; bases outside gene matches: 21. In germline, CDR1 is SGHKS, CDR2 YYEKEE (reference sequence). CDR3 sequence (DNA): TGTGCCAGCAGCCTCCTAGGTAGCGGGAGCGCCGGGGGGTGGGAGCAGTACTTC. As protein: CASSLLGSGSAGGWEQYF.

The chain has TRBV7-2 and TRBJ1-5; D call uncertain. Per the germline V gene, CDR1 is SGHTA and CDR2 is FQGNSA. The ends were cut back, 2 bases at V and 0 bases at J, with 8 bases in the middle. This CDR3 comprises 15 residues. The CDR3: CASSLSGSSNQPQHF. CDR3 bases: TGTGCCAGCAGCTTATCAGGCAGTAGCAATCAGCCCCAGCATTTT. The full variable domain, its missing parts supplied by reference TRBV7-2 and TRBJ1-5, is GAGVSQSPSNKVTEKGKDVELRCDPISGHTALYWYRQSLGQGLEFLIYFQGNSAPDKSGLPSDRFSAERTGGSVSTLTIQRTQQEDSAVYLCASSLSGSSNQPQHFGDGTRLSIL.

The CDR3 DNA follows: TGTGCCACCAGGGAGAGGGAGGATCAGCCCCAGCATTTT. Protein sequence: CATREREDQPQHF. The chain combines TRBV24-1 with TRBJ1-5; D is ambiguous. Trimming took off 7 bases at V and 5 bases at J, with 11 bases between the two ends. Germline CDR1 is KGHDR and CDR2 is SFDVKD. CDR3 size: 13 residues.

The chain recombines TRBV28 with TRBJ2-3; D may be TRBD1 (6 bases). The ends were cut back, 4 bases at V and 0 bases at J, with 17 bases in the middle. Germline CDR1 reads MDHEN; CDR2 reads SYDVKM. The CDR3 totals 17 residues. The DNA of the CDR3 is TGTGCCAGCAGTTCCCCCCTAGGGGGTACAAGCACAGATACGCAGTATTTT. Translation: CASSSPLGGTSTDTQYF. The variable domain in full, completed from reference TRBV28 and TRBJ2-3, reads DVKVTQSSRYLVKRTGEKVFLECVQDMDHENMFWYRQDPGLGLRLIYFSYDVKMKEKGDIPEGYSVSREKKERFSLILESASTNQTSMYLCASSSPLGGTSTDTQYFGPGTRLTVL.

This chain joins TRBV5-8 and TRBJ2-3; 10 nucleotides line up with TRBD1. Trimming removed 4 bases from V and 1 base from J; junction bases left unmatched: 3. The CDR3 covers 15 residues. CDR1 is SGHTS and CDR2 is YDEGEE in the germline V gene. DNA of the CDR3: TGTGCCAGCAGCCACGGGACAGGGGGCACAGATACGCAGTATTTT. It translates to CASSHGTGGTDTQYF.

The rearrangement links TRBV24-1 to TRBJ2-5; 11 nucleotides line up with TRBD1. V shed 4 bases and J 3 bases; nucleotides not matched to a gene: 6. This CDR3 is 16 amino acids long. Germline V gene sequence: CDR1 KGHDR, CDR2 SFDVKD. CDR3 nucleotides: TGTGCCACCAGTGACCGTGGGACAGGGGGAAAAGAGACCCAGTACTTC. Translating it yields CATSDRGTGGKETQYF.

The CDR3 coding sequence is TGCGCCAGCAGCTTGGAGTTCTTAACAGGGGAGAATGAGCAGTTCTTC. Protein sequence: CASSLEFLTGENEQFF. This chain links TRBV5-1 with TRBJ2-1, with TRBD1 matching 7 bases. V lost 0 bases, J lost 7 bases, and 10 bases stayed unmatched. Germline values: CDR1 SGHRS, CDR2 YFSETQ. The CDR3 runs to 16 residues.

J is TRBJ1-1 and V is TRBV30; tentatively, D is TRBD1 (5 bases). CDR3 size: 13 residues. Germline V gene data show CDR1 as GTSNPN and CDR2 as SVGIG (reference sequence). The ends were cut back, 4 bases at V and 5 bases at J, with 14 bases in the middle. This chain's CDR3 is CAWILPGGTEAFF. The DNA of the CDR3 is TGTGCCTGGATCCTCCCGGGGGGAACTGAAGCTTTCTTT.

V usage is TRBV12-3 or TRBV12-4 and J usage is TRBJ1-2; D remains unclear. Between the trimmed V and J ends, which lost 3 bases and 1 base, there was a span of 6 bases. The CDR3 covers 13 residues. The CDR3: CASSLVDNYGYTF. CDR3 sequence (DNA): TGTGCCAGCAGTTTGGTAGATAACTATGGCTACACCTTC.

The chain combines TRBV5-5 with TRBJ1-5; D unresolved. Trimming took 2 bases from V and 0 from J, leaving 6 bases between them. The CDR3 totals 14 residues. The germline V gene encodes CDR1 SGHKS and CDR2 YYEKEE (reference sequence). The CDR3 loop reads CASSFRDSNQPQHF. DNA for the CDR3: TGTGCCAGCAGCTTTCGGGATAGCAATCAGCCCCAGCATTTT.

The chain has TRBV5-1 and TRBJ2-3; 10 bases agree with TRBD2. There are 15 residues in the CDR3. CDR1 is SGHRS, CDR2 YFSETQ, per germline. V gave up 3 bases and J gave up 3 bases; unmatched junction bases: 4. The CDR3 protein is CASSSQAGGTDTQYF. The CDR3 nucleotides read TGCGCCAGCAGCTCCCAAGCGGGGGGGACAGATACGCAGTATTTT.

The genes are TRBV13 and TRBJ2-1; perhaps TRBD2 as D (6 bases). The length of the CDR3 is 13 residues. Trimming removed 5 bases from V and 9 bases from J, with 14 bases in between. CDR1 is PRHDT and CDR2 is FYEKMQ in the germline V gene (reference sequence). The CDR3 sequence: CASSPGLEGEQFF. The DNA of the CDR3 is TGTGCCAGCAGCCCCGGTTTGGAGGGTGAGCAGTTCTTC. Complete variable domain (other parts from reference TRBV13 and TRBJ2-1): AAGVIQSPRHLIKEKRETATLKCYPIPRHDTVYWYQQGPGQDPQFLISFYEKMQSDKGSIPDRFSAQQFSDYHSELNMSSLELGDSALYFCASSPGLEGEQFFGPGTRLTVL.

This chain joins TRBV29-1 and TRBJ1-1; D is possibly TRBD1 (6 bases). Trimming cost V 3 bases and J 7 bases, with 12 bases left between them. Germline V CDR1 and CDR2: SQVTM, ANQGSEA. The CDR3 totals 12 residues. The CDR3 spells CSVDKAGVEAFF. The CDR3 DNA sequence: TGCAGCGTTGACAAGGCAGGGGTTGAAGCTTTCTTT.

The genes are TRBV4-1 and TRBJ2-4; D perhaps matches TRBD1 (5 bases). Germline CDR1 MGHRA, CDR2 YSYEKL. The CDR3 contains 16 residues. Trimming shortened V by 1 base and J by 0 bases, and 10 bases separated the two germline ends. CDR3 region: CASSQGGVLAKNIQYF. The CDR3 DNA reads TGCGCCAGCAGCCAAGGGGGCGTCCTAGCCAAAAACATTCAGTACTTC.

This clone was seen a few times. The rearrangement links TRBV30 to TRBJ2-1; 11 bases line up with TRBD2. Germline CDR1 and CDR2: GTSNPN and SVGIG (reference sequence). Germline trimming cut 1 base from V and 5 bases from J; bases unmatched to any gene: 1. The CDR3 consists of 14 residues. CDR3 in amino acids: CAWSGLAGHNEQFF. CDR3 bases: TGTGCCTGGAGTGGACTAGCGGGACACAATGAGCAGTTCTTC.

The gene calls are TRBV19 and TRBJ1-1; the match to TRBD1 covers 7 bases. The V gene end was trimmed by 9 bases and the J gene end by 3 bases; junction bases not matched to a gene: 4. The CDR3 has 12 amino acids. Germline CDR1 reads LNHDA; CDR2 reads SQIVND (reference sequence). As DNA, the CDR3 is TGTGCCAGCATTGACAGGGACACTGAAGCTTTCTTT. Residues: CASIDRDTEAFF.

The chain recombines TRBV18 with TRBJ2-1; 7 bases map to TRBD2. V was pared by 1 base and J by 0 bases, with 6 bases of the junction left unmatched. This CDR3 region has 17 residues. Germline V gives CDR1 KGHSH, CDR2 LQKENI. The CDR3 loop is CASSPRGGGSSYNEQFF. Here the CDR3 DNA reads TGTGCCAGCTCACCACGGGGCGGGGGTAGCTCCTACAATGAGCAGTTCTTC. Based on the CDR3 plus reference TRBV18 and TRBJ2-1, the full variable domain is NAGVMQNPRHLVRRRGQEARLRCSPMKGHSHVYWYRQLPEEGLKFMVYLQKENIIDESGMPKERFSAEFPKEGPSILRIQQVVRGDSAAYFCASSPRGGGSSYNEQFFGPGTRLTVL.

The chain uses TRBV7-9 and TRBJ2-1; 7 positions match TRBD2. The germline CDR1 and CDR2 sequences are SEHNR and FQNEAQ (reference sequence). V lost 10 bases to trimming and J lost 0 bases; unmatched junction nucleotides: 3. The CDR3 runs to 13 residues. Here the CDR3 reads CATGGSSYNEQFF. The CDR3 DNA follows: TGTGCCACCGGGGGGAGCTCCTACAATGAGCAGTTCTTC.

This rearrangement joins TRBV2 to TRBJ2-7, with 10 nucleotides matching TRBD2. CDR3 length: 18 residues. Germline trimming cut 7 bases from V and 4 bases from J; bases unmatched to any gene: 19. The germline V gene encodes CDR1 SNHLY and CDR2 FYNNEI. The CDR3 loop is CASKGGALAGIGMYEQYF. The DNA for the CDR3 is TGTGCCAGCAAAGGAGGGGCACTAGCGGGGATCGGGATGTACGAGCAGTACTTC. Filled out from reference TRBV2 and TRBJ2-7, the complete variable domain reads EPEVTQTPSHQVTQMGQEVILRCVPISNHLYFYWYRQILGQKVEFLVSFYNNEISEKSEIFDDQFSVERPDGSNFTLKIRSTKLEDSAMYFCASKGGALAGIGMYEQYFGPGTRLTVT.

The chain couples TRBV2 to TRBJ1-5; TRBD1 aligns across 9 bases. J lost 7 bases, V lost 3 bases, and 4 bases had no gene match. Germline-derived CDR1 and CDR2 are SNHLY and FYNNEI. This CDR3 has 14 residues. The chain's CDR3 is CASSETGGYQPQHF. The DNA for the CDR3 is TGTGCCAGCAGTGAGACAGGGGGGTACCAGCCCCAGCATTTT. Combining the CDR3 with reference TRBV2 and TRBJ1-5 gives the whole variable domain EPEVTQTPSHQVTQMGQEVILRCVPISNHLYFYWYRQILGQKVEFLVSFYNNEISEKSEIFDDQFSVERPDGSNFTLKIRSTKLEDSAMYFCASSETGGYQPQHFGDGTRLSIL.

The gene calls are TRBV4-1 and TRBJ1-1; 8 bases match TRBD1. Germline assignment: CDR1 MGHRA and CDR2 YSYEKL. The CDR3 is 15 residues long. Unmatched junction bases numbered 5, after V lost 1 base and J lost 4 bases. Here the CDR3 DNA reads TGCGCCAGCAGCCAAGCAGACAGGGGAGTCACTGAAGCTTTCTTT. The encoded protein is CASSQADRGVTEAFF.